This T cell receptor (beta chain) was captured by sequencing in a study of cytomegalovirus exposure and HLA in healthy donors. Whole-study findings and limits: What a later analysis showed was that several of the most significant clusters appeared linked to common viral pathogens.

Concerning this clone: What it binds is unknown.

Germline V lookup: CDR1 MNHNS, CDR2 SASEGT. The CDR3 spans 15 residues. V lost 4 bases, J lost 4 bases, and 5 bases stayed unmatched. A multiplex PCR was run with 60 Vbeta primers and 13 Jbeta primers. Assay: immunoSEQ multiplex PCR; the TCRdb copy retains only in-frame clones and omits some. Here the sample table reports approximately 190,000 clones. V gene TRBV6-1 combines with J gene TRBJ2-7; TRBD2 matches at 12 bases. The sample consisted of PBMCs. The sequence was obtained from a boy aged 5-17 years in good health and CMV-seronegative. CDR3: CASSVTSGGPYEQYF. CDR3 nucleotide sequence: TGTGCCAGCAGTGTTACTAGCGGGGGGCCATACGAGCAGTACTTC.